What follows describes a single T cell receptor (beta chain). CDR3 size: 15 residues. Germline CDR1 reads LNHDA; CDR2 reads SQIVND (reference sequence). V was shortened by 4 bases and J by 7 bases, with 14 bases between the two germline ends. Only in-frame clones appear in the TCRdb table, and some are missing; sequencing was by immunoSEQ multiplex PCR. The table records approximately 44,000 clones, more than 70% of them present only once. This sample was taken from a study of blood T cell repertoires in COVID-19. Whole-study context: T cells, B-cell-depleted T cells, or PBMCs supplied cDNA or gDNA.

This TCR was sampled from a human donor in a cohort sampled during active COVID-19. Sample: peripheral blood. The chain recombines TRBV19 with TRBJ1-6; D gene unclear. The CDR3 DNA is TGTGCCAGTAGTAATCGCCGAACGCAGAATTCACCCCTCCACTTT. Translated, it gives CASSNRRTQNSPLHF.